The T cell receptor (beta chain) described here comes from a study of shared clonotypes between healthy human individuals. A note on this clone: What it binds is unknown.

Splitting of each subset's genomic DNA was done evenly across several immunoSEQ plates. Libraries were prepared by immunoSEQ multiplex PCR; TCRdb keeps only in-frame clonotypes and omits some of them. The profile shows more than 1.2 million clones, around 98.5% of them singletons. The CDR3 covers 13 residues. Germline V CDR1 and CDR2: WNHNN, SYGVQD (reference sequence). Germline trimming cut 4 bases from V and 7 bases from J; bases unmatched to any gene: 6. General study results and limits: Among several donors, roughly 5.5% of naive CD4 clonotypes were found in common.

Sequences were obtained from naive CD4+ T cells sorted from blood. Documented subset: CD45RA+ positively selected. J is TRBJ2-7 and V is TRBV10-1; 8 bases fit TRBD2. The source of this sequence is a man in his thirties or forties in good health. Here the CDR3 reads CASSVSLAGEQYF. CDR3 nucleotide sequence: TGCGCCAGCAGTGTTAGCCTAGCGGGTGAGCAGTACTTC.